This passage covers 30 T cell receptor beta chains from one sample sequenced in a study of high-grade serous ovarian cancer treatment subgroups. The tumor samples were collected prior to definitive surgery or chemotherapy. Clones were read by immunoSEQ multiplex PCR, and TCRdb kept only the in-frame ones, dropping some. The sample shows fewer than 35,000 clones, around 84% of them seen only once. The sample consisted of tumor tissue. The origin of the receptors is a human donor with high-grade serous ovarian cancer.

A single count supports this clone. V usage is TRBV7-3 and J usage is TRBJ2-5; unclear D gene. There are 13 residues in the CDR3. Germline V lookup: CDR1 SGHTA, CDR2 FQGTGA. Between the trimmed V and J ends, which lost 5 bases and 3 bases, there was a span of 10 bases. The CDR3 DNA reads as TGTGCCAGCAGCCCGAACGCTGAAGAGACCCAGTACTTC. Amino acids: CASSPNAEETQYF. The full variable domain, in which reference TRBV7-3 and TRBJ2-5 provide the parts outside the CDR3, is GAGVSQTPSNKVTEKGKYVELRCDPISGHTALYWYRQSLGQGPEFLIYFQGTGAADDSGLPNDRFFAVRPEGSVSTLKIQRTERGDSAVYLCASSPNAEETQYFGPGTRLLVL.

J is TRBJ2-2 and V is TRBV5-1; 10 bases are a match to TRBD2. V was clipped by 5 bases and J by 2 bases; unmatched bases: 3. There are 15 residues in the CDR3. Germline CDR1 SGHRS, CDR2 YFSETQ. As DNA, the CDR3 is TGCGCCAGCAGGTTAGCGGGAGGAAACACCGGGGAGCTGTTTTTT. This gives the protein CASRLAGGNTGELFF.

This clone has just a few counts. The V call is TRBV2, the J call TRBJ1-2; D gene ambiguous. V was pared by 4 bases and J by 4 bases, with 13 bases between. This CDR3 is built from 14 residues. The germline V gene encodes CDR1 SNHLY and CDR2 FYNNEI. CDR3 residues: CASSAWGGSYGYTF. CDR3 DNA: TGTGCCAGCAGTGCCTGGGGAGGGTCCTATGGCTACACCTTC.

CDR3 residues: CAWRDPIPGPTRLSYEQYF. The CDR3 nucleotides read TGTGCCTGGAGGGACCCCATCCCGGGTCCAACTCGATTGTCCTACGAGCAGTACTTC. The rearrangement links TRBV30 to TRBJ2-7; the D is unclear. Germline V gene sequence: CDR1 GTSNPN, CDR2 SVGIG (reference sequence). This CDR3 is 19 amino acids long. V dropped 3 bases and J dropped 1 base, with 28 bases sitting between them.

The chain couples TRBV30 to TRBJ1-2; unclear D gene. CDR3 length: 13 amino acids. Looked up from germline, CDR1 is GTSNPN and CDR2 is SVGIG (reference sequence). Trimming took off 4 bases at V and 5 bases at J, with 14 bases between the two ends. CDR3 sequence reads: CAWTMDEGYGYTF. The CDR3 nucleotides read TGTGCCTGGACTATGGACGAGGGATATGGCTACACCTTC. The full variable domain, with the rest looked up from reference TRBV30 and TRBJ1-2, is SQTIHQWPATLVQPVGSPLSLECTVEGTSNPNLYWYRQAAGRGLQLLFYSVGIGQISSEVPQNLSASRPQDRQFILSSKKLLLSDSGFYLCAWTMDEGYGYTFGSGTRLTVV.

The V call is TRBV28, the J call TRBJ1-2; TRBD1 matches at 10 bases. Trimming at V came to 4 bases and at J to 1 base, leaving 3 bases not matched to a gene. The CDR3 consists of 15 residues. Per germline, CDR1 MDHEN and CDR2 SYDVKM. CDR3 DNA: TGTGCCAGCAGTTGGGGACAGGGGCGTAACTATGGCTACACCTTC. Translated, it gives CASSWGQGRNYGYTF.

The J gene is TRBJ2-2, the V gene TRBV10-1, with D uncertain. This CDR3 is 12 amino acids long. Trimming pared 5 bases from V and 4 bases from J, leaving 5 bases between. Germline values: CDR1 WNHNN, CDR2 SYGVQD (reference sequence). CDR3 coding DNA: TGCGCCAGCAGTTTGACCACCGGGGAGCTGTTTTTT. This codes for CASSLTTGELFF.

In this sample, this clone turned up a few times. Written as DNA, the CDR3 is TGCGCCAGCGATATCCACAGTTGCAATCAGCCCCAGCATTTT. Residues: CASDIHSCNQPQHF. This chain links TRBV23-1 with TRBJ1-5; D unresolved. TRBV23-1 is classed as an ORF, of uncertain function. With 8 bases removed from V and 2 bases from J, the gap between germline ends came to 13 bases. The CDR3 runs 14 residues.

This clone was counted only a few times. The gene calls are TRBV5-1 and TRBJ1-4, with D unclear. Germline V gene data show CDR1 as SGHRS and CDR2 as YFSETQ. The CDR3 loop spans 14 amino acids. V was pared by 1 base and J by 8 bases, with 12 bases between. CDR3: CASSLSQLSEKLFF. The CDR3 bases are TGCGCCAGCAGCTTGAGTCAGCTTAGCGAAAAACTGTTTTTT.

The chain employs TRBV14 and TRBJ1-2; the match to TRBD1 covers 8 bases. In germline, CDR1 is SGHDN, CDR2 FVKESK. Trimming cost V 6 bases and J 5 bases; bases outside gene matches: 14. This CDR3 contains 16 residues. CDR3 bases: TGTGCCAGCAGTTTCCATACAGGGGGGGATCCGTATGGCTACACCTTC. This sequence encodes CASSFHTGGDPYGYTF.

The V gene is TRBV5-8, the J gene TRBJ1-1; D unresolved. Trimming shortened V by 0 bases and J by 2 bases, and 8 bases separated the two germline ends. The CDR3 loop spans 14 amino acids. Germline loops: CDR1 SGHTS, CDR2 YDEGEE. CDR3 in amino acids: CASSLVGFNTEAFF. In DNA, the CDR3 is TGTGCCAGCAGCTTGGTAGGTTTTAACACTGAAGCTTTCTTT.

This clone was recorded once. The CDR3 DNA sequence: TGTGCCAGCAGTCCCTTCCGGGAGCGGGCCTTTTCCAATGAGCAGTTCTTC. Its protein is CASSPFRERAFSNEQFF. The chain is built from TRBV27 and TRBJ2-1; weak D call: TRBD2 (6 bases). Germline loops: CDR1 MNHEY, CDR2 SMNVEV (reference sequence). V lost 5 bases and J 6 bases, leaving 23 bases between the germline ends. This CDR3 is 17 amino acids long.

The CDR3 DNA reads TGTGCCAGCAGTGCTCGGGTATCCGGGGGCTACACCTTC. This gives the protein CASSARVSGGYTF. The chain joins TRBV6-1 to TRBJ1-2, with no clear D. The CDR3 spans 13 residues. Germline V gene lookup returns CDR1 MNHNS and CDR2 SASEGT. V was trimmed by 4 bases and J by 8 bases, leaving 14 bases between them.

This chain uses TRBV18 with TRBJ1-1, with TRBD1 matching over 7 bases. Trimming cost V 3 bases and J 1 base; bases outside gene matches: 2. Germline lookup yields CDR1 KGHSH and CDR2 LQKENI. This CDR3 comprises 14 residues. CDR3: CASSPGTANTEAFF. Written as DNA, the CDR3 is TGTGCCAGCTCACCCGGGACAGCGAACACTGAAGCTTTCTTT.

This chain joins TRBV9 and TRBJ2-7, with a weak D call TRBD2 (6 bases). The CDR3 sequence is 16 residues long. The ends were cut back, 0 bases at V and 0 bases at J, with 13 bases in the middle. Germline V gives CDR1 SGDLS, CDR2 YYNGEE. CDR3 residues: CASSVDMGLSSYEQYF. CDR3 DNA sequence: TGTGCCAGCAGCGTAGATATGGGACTCTCCTCCTACGAGCAGTACTTC.

The CDR3 nucleotides are TGCGCCAGCAGTGAGTCCTTTGGGGGGTCAAAGCAGTTCTTC. Translating it yields CASSESFGGSKQFF. V usage is TRBV10-1 and J usage is TRBJ2-1, with D perhaps matching TRBD2 (6 bases). This CDR3 has 14 amino acids. Per germline, CDR1 WNHNN and CDR2 SYGVQD (reference sequence). V lost 0 bases and J 11 bases, leaving 14 bases between the germline ends.

This chain joins TRBV2 and TRBJ1-4; D gene uncertain. The CDR3 runs to 15 residues. Trimming removed 2 bases at V and 7 bases at J, with 14 bases between. CDR1 and CDR2 (germline): SNHLY, FYNNEI. In DNA form, the CDR3 reads TGTGCCAGCAGTGAAATAGACCTGAGAGGTGAAAAACTGTTTTTT. Its translation: CASSEIDLRGEKLFF.

Here the CDR3 reads CASSPRTSTDTQYF. In DNA, the CDR3 is TGTGCCAGCAGCCCGCGGACTAGCACAGATACGCAGTATTTT. The gene calls are TRBV5-4 and TRBJ2-3; D perhaps matches TRBD2 (5 bases). This CDR3 is 14 amino acids long. V was clipped by 4 bases and J by 0 bases, with 9 bases between them. In germline, CDR1 is SGHNT, CDR2 YYREEE (reference sequence).

The chain combines TRBV14 with TRBJ1-4; D possibly corresponds to TRBD1 (6 bases). Trimming left V 4 bases short and J 8 bases short, with 17 bases between. Germline V gene data show CDR1 as SGHDN and CDR2 as FVKESK. CDR3 length: 15 amino acids. CDR3 nucleotides: TGTGCCAGCAGCCCGAGACGGGGGGCAGCGGAAAAACTGTTTTTT. Protein: CASSPRRGAAEKLFF.

The V gene is TRBV28, the J gene TRBJ2-7; the D is unclear. Trimming shortened V by 0 bases and J by 3 bases, and 9 bases separated the two germline ends. This CDR3 has 14 residues. Germline loops: CDR1 MDHEN, CDR2 SYDVKM. The CDR3 nucleotides are TGTGCCAGCAGTTTATGGGACGGGTTCTACGAGCAGTACTTC. Its protein product is CASSLWDGFYEQYF. Complete variable domain (other parts from reference TRBV28 and TRBJ2-7): DVKVTQSSRYLVKRTGEKVFLECVQDMDHENMFWYRQDPGLGLRLIYFSYDVKMKEKGDIPEGYSVSREKKERFSLILESASTNQTSMYLCASSLWDGFYEQYFGPGTRLTVT.

The J gene is TRBJ2-7, the V gene TRBV27, with TRBD1 matching over 9 bases. The CDR3 is 14 residues long. Germline CDR1 reads MNHEY; CDR2 reads SMNVEV (reference sequence). The V gene end was trimmed by 6 bases and the J gene end by 4 bases; junction bases not matched to a gene: 7. The CDR3 DNA is TGTGCCAGCAGCCCAGGGACAGGGATTTACGAGCAGTACTTC. It translates to CASSPGTGIYEQYF.

V is TRBV18 and J is TRBJ2-3; tentatively, D is TRBD2 (6 bases). The CDR3 is 12 residues long. V was pared by 5 bases and J by 8 bases, with 11 bases between. CDR1 KGHSH and CDR2 LQKENI come from the germline V gene. The CDR3 is CASSAPEGTQYF. The CDR3 bases are TGTGCCAGCTCAGCCCCGGAGGGTACGCAGTATTTT.

The J gene is TRBJ2-7, the V gene TRBV10-3, with D possibly called TRBD1 or TRBD2 (5 bases each). CDR3 length: 15 residues. Trimming pared 3 bases from V and 0 bases from J, leaving 12 bases between. Per the germline V gene, CDR1 is ENHRY and CDR2 is SYGVKD. CDR3 in DNA: TGTGCCATCAGTGAAGGCCGGGACGACTCCTACGAGCAGTACTTC. Translation: CAISEGRDDSYEQYF.

The genes are TRBV9 and TRBJ2-6; D is undetermined. Germline values: CDR1 SGDLS, CDR2 YYNGEE. CDR3 size: 14 residues. Deletions cut 7 bases from V and 2 bases from J, with 10 bases between. CDR3 sequence: CASGSSAGANVLTF. In nucleotides, the CDR3 is TGTGCCAGCGGATCGTCGGCTGGGGCCAACGTCCTGACTTTC. Full variable domain (remainder filled in from reference TRBV9 and TRBJ2-6): DSGVTQTPKHLITATGQRVTLRCSPRSGDLSVYWYQQSLDQGLQFLIQYYNGEERAKGNILERFSAQQFPDLHSELNLSSLELGDSALYFCASGSSAGANVLTFGAGSRLTVL.

The chain couples TRBV5-1 to TRBJ2-7; 9 bases map to TRBD1. This CDR3 is 15 amino acids long. Germline-derived CDR1 and CDR2 are SGHRS and YFSETQ. With V trimmed by 0 bases and J by 5 bases, 6 bases remained unmatched. The CDR3: CASSLERTGVHEQYF. The CDR3, as DNA: TGCGCCAGCAGCTTGGAGAGGACAGGGGTTCACGAGCAGTACTTC.

The chain links TRBV6-5 to TRBJ2-5; no clear D gene. V lost 5 bases, J lost 4 bases, and 5 bases lay in between. Looked up from germline, CDR1 is MNHEY and CDR2 is SVGAGI. This CDR3 region has 11 residues. CDR3 in amino acids: CASSRLETQYF. DNA for the CDR3: TGTGCCAGCAGTCGACTAGAGACCCAGTACTTC.

The V call is TRBV19, the J call TRBJ2-1, with 8 positions matching TRBD1. CDR3 length: 15 residues. The germline CDR1 and CDR2 sequences are LNHDA and SQIVND (reference sequence). V gave up 6 bases and J gave up 10 bases; unmatched junction bases: 14. The DNA of the CDR3 is TGTGCCAGTAGGAATCCGGGACAGGATCCCGGGGAGCAGTTCTTC. It yields the protein CASRNPGQDPGEQFF.

This clone was seen a few times. The chain is built from TRBV5-6 and TRBJ1-1, with 8 positions matching TRBD1. The CDR3 length is 14 residues. The germline V gene has CDR1 SGHDT and CDR2 YYEEEE. J gave up 8 bases and V 3 bases, and 9 bases lay outside the gene matches. The CDR3 nucleotides read TGTGCCAGCAGCTACGACAGGGGTCAGAGAGAAGCTTTCTTT. Translation gives CASSYDRGQREAFF.

This clone occurred once. V is TRBV5-1 and J is TRBJ2-1, with D hard to call. V was cut by 4 bases and J by 4 bases, with 24 bases left in between. CDR3 length: 18 residues. Germline loops: CDR1 SGHRS, CDR2 YFSETQ. The DNA for the CDR3 is TGCGCCAGCAGCACCTCCTCGCCTTTCTCCCCCTTTTACAATGAGCAGTTCTTC. It is translated as CASSTSSPFSPFYNEQFF. Variable domain in full (rest from reference TRBV5-1 and TRBJ2-1): KAGVTQTPRYLIKTRGQQVTLSCSPISGHRSVSWYQQTPGQGLQFLFEYFSETQRNKGNFPGRFSGRQFSNSRSEMNVSTLELGDSALYLCASSTSSPFSPFYNEQFFGPGTRLTVL.

The V and J genes are TRBV4-1 and TRBJ2-3, with D tentatively TRBD1 (6 bases). With 4 bases removed from V and 2 bases from J, the gap between germline ends came to 16 bases. Germline CDR1 MGHRA, CDR2 YSYEKL. The CDR3 is 16 residues long. DNA of the CDR3: TGCGCCAGCAGCCGGGATCGGACAGTAAACACAGATACGCAGTATTTT. Its translation is CASSRDRTVNTDTQYF.